Included here is one TCR beta chain sequence, with context. The same CDR3 can be traced to other DNA sequences in this sample. Original processing notes: How many nucleated cells were present was estimated from reference gene primer amplification. Sequenced by immunoSEQ multiplex PCR; TCRdb stores in-frame clones only, minus some. The V and J calls and clone size come from that table; D and trimming were worked out from the DNA. The sample includes some 120,000 clones, less than 90% of them seen just once. The record originates from a study of blood T cell repertoires in COVID-19. At the level of the study: Sites across the United States, Italy and Spain contributed samples from acute and convalescent COVID-19. T cells, B-cell-depleted T cells, or PBMCs supplied cDNA or gDNA.

The germline gives CDR1 MNHEY, CDR2 SVGAGI. Trimming removed 6 bases at V and 1 base at J, with 13 bases between. CDR3 size: 15 residues. Sequencing used peripheral blood. The sequence came from a woman between 25 and 40 years old who had recovered from COVID-19. The chain has TRBV6-5 and TRBJ1-5; D may be TRBD1 (6 bases). The CDR3 spells CASRITGHSNQPQHF. CDR3 bases: TGTGCCAGCAGGATCACGGGACACAGCAATCAGCCCCAGCATTTT.